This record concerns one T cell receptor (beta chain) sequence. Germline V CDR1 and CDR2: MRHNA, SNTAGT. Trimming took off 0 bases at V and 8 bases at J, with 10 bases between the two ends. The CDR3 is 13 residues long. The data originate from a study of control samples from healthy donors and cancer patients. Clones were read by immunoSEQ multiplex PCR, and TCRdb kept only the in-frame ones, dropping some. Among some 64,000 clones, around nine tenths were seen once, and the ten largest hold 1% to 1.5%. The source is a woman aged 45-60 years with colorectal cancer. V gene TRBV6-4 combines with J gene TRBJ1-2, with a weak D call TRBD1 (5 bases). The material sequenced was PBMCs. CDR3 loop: CASSDSQGSGYTF. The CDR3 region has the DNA TGTGCCAGCAGTGACTCCCAGGGAAGCGGCTACACCTTC.